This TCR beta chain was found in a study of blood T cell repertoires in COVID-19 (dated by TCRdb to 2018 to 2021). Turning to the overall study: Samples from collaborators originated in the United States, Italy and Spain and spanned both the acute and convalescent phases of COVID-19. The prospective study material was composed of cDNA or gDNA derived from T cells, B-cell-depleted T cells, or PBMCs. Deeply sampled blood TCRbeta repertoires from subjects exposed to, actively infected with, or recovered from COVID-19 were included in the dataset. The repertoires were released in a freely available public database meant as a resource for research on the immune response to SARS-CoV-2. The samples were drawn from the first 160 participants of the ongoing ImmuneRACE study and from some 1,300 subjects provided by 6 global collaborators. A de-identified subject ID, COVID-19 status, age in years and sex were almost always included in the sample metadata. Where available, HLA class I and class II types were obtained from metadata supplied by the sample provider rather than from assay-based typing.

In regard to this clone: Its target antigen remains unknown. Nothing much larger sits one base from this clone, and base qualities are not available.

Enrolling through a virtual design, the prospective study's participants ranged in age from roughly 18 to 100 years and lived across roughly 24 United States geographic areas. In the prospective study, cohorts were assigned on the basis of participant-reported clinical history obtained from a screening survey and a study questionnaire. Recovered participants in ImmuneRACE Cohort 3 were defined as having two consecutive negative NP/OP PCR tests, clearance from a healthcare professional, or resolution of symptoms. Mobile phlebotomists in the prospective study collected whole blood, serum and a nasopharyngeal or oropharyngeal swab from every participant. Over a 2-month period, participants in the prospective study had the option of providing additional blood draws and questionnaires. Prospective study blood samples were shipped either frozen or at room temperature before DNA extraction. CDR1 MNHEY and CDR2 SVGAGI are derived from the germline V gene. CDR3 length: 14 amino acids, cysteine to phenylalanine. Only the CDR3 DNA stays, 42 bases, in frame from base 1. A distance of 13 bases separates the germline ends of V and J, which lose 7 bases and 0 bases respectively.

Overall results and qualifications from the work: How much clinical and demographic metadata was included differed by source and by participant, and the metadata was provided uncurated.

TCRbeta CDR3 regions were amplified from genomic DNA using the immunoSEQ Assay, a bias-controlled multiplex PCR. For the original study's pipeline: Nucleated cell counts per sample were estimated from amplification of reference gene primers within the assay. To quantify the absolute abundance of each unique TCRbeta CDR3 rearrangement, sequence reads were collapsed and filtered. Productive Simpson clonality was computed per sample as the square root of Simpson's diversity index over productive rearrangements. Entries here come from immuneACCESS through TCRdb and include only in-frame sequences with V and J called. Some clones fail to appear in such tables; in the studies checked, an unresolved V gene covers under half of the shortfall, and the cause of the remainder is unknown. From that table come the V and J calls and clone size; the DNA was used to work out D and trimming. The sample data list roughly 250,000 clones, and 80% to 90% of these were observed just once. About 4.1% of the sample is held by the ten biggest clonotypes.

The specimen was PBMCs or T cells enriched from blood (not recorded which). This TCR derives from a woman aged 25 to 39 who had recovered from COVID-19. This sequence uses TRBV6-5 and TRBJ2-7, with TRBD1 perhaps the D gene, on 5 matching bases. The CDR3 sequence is CASTPQEYSYEQYF. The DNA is TGTGCCAGCACCCCACAGGAGTACTCCTACGAGCAGTACTTC.